Ten or more counts support the clone carrying this T cell receptor (beta chain). No antigen is known for it. The germline V gene has CDR1 SGHRS and CDR2 YFSETQ. This CDR3 has 14 amino acids. Between the trimmed V and J ends, which lost 4 bases and 6 bases, there was a span of 13 bases. TCRdb re-analysed the 5' RACE reads in MiXCR, keeping a single row per CDR3 protein. The table lists more than 300,000 distinct CDR3 sequences, approximately 12% of them singletons. This entry is derived from a study of T cells after yellow fever vaccination. Study-level findings and limits: One caveat is that FACS-sorted repertoires could contain abundant clonotypes contaminating from the bulk population.

The rearrangement uses TRBV5-1 and TRBJ2-2; tentative D call: TRBD2 (5 bases). This clonotype was sampled from a man in his late teens or twenties who received the YFV17D yellow fever vaccine. This sample comprised CD4+ T cells sorted from PBMCs, obtained 45 days after the yellow fever booster vaccination. Here the CDR3 DNA reads TGCGCCAGCAGCCCCAACGCGGGCTCCGGGGAGCTGTTTTTT. This sequence encodes CASSPNAGSGELFF. The entire variable domain, with the rest obtained from reference TRBV5-1 and TRBJ2-2, is as follows: KAGVTQTPRYLIKTRGQQVTLSCSPISGHRSVSWYQQTPGQGLQFLFEYFSETQRNKGNFPGRFSGRQFSNSRSEMNVSTLELGDSALYLCASSPNAGSGELFFGEGSRLTVL.